The rows below give T cell receptor beta chains drawn from one sample of a study of blood T cell repertoires in COVID-19. The data were produced by immunoSEQ multiplex PCR, yet TCRdb's version contains in-frame clones alone and is incomplete. The sample records about 89,000 clones, 75% to 85% being singletons. Sequenced sample: peripheral blood. These receptors all come from a woman at least 80 years old with acute or convalescent COVID-19. The CDR3 runs from the conserved cysteine through the conserved F or W. Fields, in order: clone size, V gene, J gene, CDR3 length, D gene, CDR3 protein, CDR3 DNA. D genes are given only for firm matches. The size entry is marked missing in some rows and otherwise reads once, few, many or a size class.

>.|TRBV5-4|TRBJ1-2|15|.
CASKAAPETLYGYTF
TGTGCCAGCAAGGCGGCCCCGGAGACCCTATATGGCTACACCTTC
>.|TRBV5-1|TRBJ2-2|14|.
CASNWETNTGELFF
TGCGCCAGCAATTGGGAGACGAACACCGGGGAGCTGTTTTTT
>.|TRBV11-3|TRBJ2-1|13|.
CASSLMAVNEQFF
TGTGCCAGCAGCTTGATGGCAGTTAATGAGCAGTTCTTC
>.|TRBV11-3|TRBJ2-7|15|TRBD1
CASSLDGTGLNEQYF
TGTGCCAGCAGCTTAGACGGGACAGGGTTGAACGAGCAGTACTTC
>many|TRBV6-2/TRBV6-3|TRBJ1-2|13|.
CASSFLSDYGYTF
TGTGCCAGCAGTTTCCTGTCGGACTATGGCTACACCTTC
>.|TRBV7-2|TRBJ1-5|15|.
CASSSHAGAYQPQHF
TGTGCCAGCAGCTCCCACGCGGGGGCTTATCAGCCCCAGCATTTT
>.|TRBV6-5|TRBJ1-2|13|TRBD1
CASGDRPFYGYTF
TGTGCCAGCGGGGACAGGCCCTTCTATGGCTACACCTTC
>.|TRBV6-5|TRBJ2-7|14|.
CASRPTVGLYEQYF
TGTGCCAGCAGGCCTACAGTGGGTCTATACGAGCAGTACTTC
>.|TRBV6-5|TRBJ2-7|15|.
CASPLNPGQGYEQYF
TGTGCCAGCCCTTTAAACCCTGGGCAGGGCTACGAGCAGTACTTC
>.|TRBV5-1|TRBJ2-3|16|TRBD2
CASSLAGGLRTDTQYF
TGCGCCAGCAGCTTGGCGGGAGGGTTACGTACAGATACGCAGTATTTT
>.|TRBV3-1/TRBV3-2|TRBJ2-6|16|.
CASSSHGGSGANVLTF
TGTGCCAGCAGCTCCCATGGAGGCTCTGGGGCCAACGTCCTGACTTTC
>few|TRBV6-5|TRBJ2-6|14|.
CASTQTRGANVLTF
TGTGCCAGCACCCAAACGCGGGGGGCCAACGTCCTGACTTTC